This T cell receptor beta chain was identified during a study of T cell repertoires in cytomegalovirus infection (dated by TCRdb to 2018 to 2020). Background on the whole study: The peptide stimulations were aimed at well-studied HLA-B-restricted epitopes as well as recently identified HLA-C-restricted CMV epitopes, whose presentation resists viral immunomodulation. Donor HLA type was relevant to the analysis, as public TCR beta signatures indicated carriage of CMV infection together with the matching HLA type. General conclusions and limits of the study: The ex vivo response was dominated by HLA-C-restricted CMV-specific TCR beta clonotypes, which also provided the single most frequent clonotype in two of eight donors. In both this cohort and an independent cohort of 352 donors, the cumulative frequency of public TCR beta family members distinguished carriers of CMV infection plus the relevant HLA type.

Measured from the cysteine to the phenylalanine, the CDR3 is 17 residues long. The kept DNA is CDR3 alone, 51 bases in frame from the first base. V is pared back by 5 bases and J by 2 bases, with 18 bases lying between the germline termini. CDR1 and CDR2, looked up from the germline V gene, are SGHTA and FQGTGA. Read against the paper, the sample's treatment or condition label means: in vitro stimulation with specific CMV peptide epitopes to enrich CMV-specific T cells. On this clonotype itself: Its antigen remains unidentified. A much larger clone differs from this one at a single base, so this may be a read error.

The listed sequencing device is Illumina HiSeq 1500. TCRdb itself trimmed the public reads at Q25 with fastp, ran MiXCR and retained productive beta chains. Entries are consolidated by CDR3 protein sequence, retaining the most common genes and DNA. This sample has fewer than 1,000,000 distinct CDR3 sequences in its table, and roughly 30% of those were observed once. Under 15% of the sample lies in the top ten. This chain is built from TRBV7-3 and TRBJ2-2, with an unclear D gene assignment. This TCR derives from a human donor in good health (CMV status not recorded). Some clones in this sample may be carry-over from other donors' samples. Sequenced here: cultured CD8+ T cells from PBMCs, sampled from culture after CMV antigen stimulation. The DNA reads TGTGCCAGCAGCCCCACGAAGGCCCTAATCAACACCGGGGAGCTGTTTTTT. It encodes CASSPTKALINTGELFF.